A selection of T cell receptor beta chains follows, all from one sample in a study of OX40 agonist ivuxolimab in advanced cancers. Libraries were prepared by immunoSEQ multiplex PCR; TCRdb keeps only in-frame clonotypes and omits some of them. There are about 120,000 clones in the sample; approximately 90% occur only once, and around 0.55% lies in the top ten. The specimen was CD4+ or CD8+ T cells sorted from blood, collected in a trial of the OX40 agonist ivuxolimab. The receptor source for this set is an adult with an advanced solid tumor such as melanoma, head and neck, liver or kidney cancer. Both conserved end residues are part of each CDR3.

cdr3_aa | v_call
CASSGQETQYF | TRBV7-9
CASSVAGQEGTQYF | TRBV9
CASSVGSGGAGNEQFF | TRBV9
CASSVGQGGVEQYF | TRBV6-1
CASSIPTGVYGYTF | TRBV28
CADQQSSYNSPLHF | TRBV28
CAWSVLYNEQFF | TRBV30
CASKPLDSSYEQYF | TRBV5-1
CASRPPGRETQYF | TRBV11-2
CASSSSGTGGSEAFF | TRBV5-4
CASSTLGVHNQPQHF | TRBV6-5
CASAGQPNQLQHF | TRBV2
CASSVGRKQETQYF | TRBV10-1
CASSLGQGVNTEAFF | TRBV7-2
CASRTGHQPQHF | TRBV27
CASSPIGGQEEKLFF | TRBV18
CASSSRDRLGGYTF | TRBV27
CAISGGGKEAFF | TRBV10-3
CASSHSSSPLHF | TRBV6-6
CASTSGTGYYGYTF | TRBV28
CASSGLQVNQPQHF | TRBV28
CASASGGAGTDTQYF | TRBV28
CASSDAPRGQTYEQYF | TRBV18
CASSPGQGERSPLHF | TRBV6-6
CASSKGLAEGTDTQYF | TRBV7-2
CASSLGDYNQPQHF | TRBV28
CASSLAQGGGYTF | TRBV5-1
CASSQDGTPYSNQPQHF | TRBV4-1
CASSVFGQGNQETQYF | TRBV2
CASSGGALETQYF | TRBV25-1
CASSSPGQGTSGASYNEQFF | TRBV7-3
CASRRTGSVQYF | TRBV6-5
CASSLGSAKNIQYF | TRBV5-1